This T cell receptor (beta chain) appears in the sequencing data of a study of CD8 T cells in Susac syndrome. Sequencing of TCR beta was undertaken in CD8+ and CD4+ T cells derived from blood. Treatment-naive patients with stable or active relapsing-remitting disease served as multiple sclerosis controls. An amount of RNA that ranged from 0.5 to 1 ug was reverse transcribed with random hexamers. TCR beta CDR3 was amplified by immunoSEQ covering 54 Vbeta and 13 Jbeta. Each CDR3 protein is one row after TCRdb ran MiXCR on the immunoSEQ multiplex PCR reads. The table has around 130,000 distinct CDR3 sequences, roughly 80% seen once. The CDR3 length is 14 residues. Trimming stripped 7 bases from V and 7 bases from J, with 16 bases between. Germline V gene lookup returns CDR1 LGHDT and CDR2 YNNKEL (reference sequence).

The chain recombines TRBV3-1 with TRBJ1-4; the D gene is possibly TRBD1 (6 bases). The receptor was derived from a human donor with multiple sclerosis. Sequencing was carried out using CD8+ T cells from PBMCs. The CDR3 is CASTRGAYAEKLFF. The CDR3 nucleotides are TGTGCCAGCACCAGGGGTGCGTACGCTGAAAAACTGTTTTTT.